This TCR beta chain came from a study of blood T cell repertoires in COVID-19. Study details: T cells, B-cell-depleted T cells, or PBMCs provided the cDNA or gDNA that served as material.

Trimming removed 5 bases at V and 7 bases at J, with 8 bases between. The CDR3 covers 12 residues. Germline values: CDR1 LGHDT, CDR2 YNNKEL (reference sequence). Per the study methods: Nucleated cell counts were estimated from reference gene primer amplification. Assay used: immunoSEQ multiplex PCR; TCRdb lists only in-frame clones, some missing. V, J and clone size were drawn from that table, and D and trimming were deduced from the DNA. Of 150,000 to 200,000 clones listed, approximately 86% were seen once; the top ten hold about 3%. This TCR was sampled from a man aged 35-49 years with active or convalescent COVID-19. Sequencing input: peripheral blood. The chain uses TRBV3-1 (or the pseudogene TRBV3-2) and TRBJ2-2, with D possibly being TRBD2 (6 bases). In nucleotides, the CDR3 is TGTGCCAGCAGCTTAGCGGACGGGGAGCTGTTTTTT. This encodes CASSLADGELFF.